This T cell receptor beta chain was recovered during a study of cytomegalovirus exposure and HLA in healthy donors. Regarding this clone: Antigen specificity is unknown.

Generated by immunoSEQ multiplex PCR, the TCRdb table keeps only in-frame clones and is missing some. The table shows 95,000 to 150,000 clones, with roughly 90% occurring only once. V was clipped by 0 bases and J by 0 bases, with 5 bases between them. CDR3 length: 14 amino acids. Germline CDR1 and CDR2: SGHRS and YFSETQ. Broader study findings: Reports showed the classifier diagnosing cytomegalovirus status with high specificity and sensitivity.

J is TRBJ2-3 and V is TRBV5-1; D not resolved. Sequenced input: PBMCs. The clonotype comes from a woman younger than 30 in good health and CMV-seropositive. In DNA form, the CDR3 reads TGCGCCAGCAGCTTGGCGGAGAGCACAGATACGCAGTATTTT. Amino acid sequence: CASSLAESTDTQYF.